This is a list of T cell receptor beta chains from one sample in a study of Ad26.COV2.S vaccination and SARS-CoV-2 variants. Sequenced by immunoSEQ multiplex PCR; TCRdb stores in-frame clones only, minus some. The sample carries about 460,000 clones, 70% to 90% recorded once. The sample in question was peripheral blood, obtained in a trial of Ad26.COV2.S vaccine versus placebo. These receptor sequences come from a person aged 18-65 years who received the Ad26.COV2.S COVID-19 vaccine or a placebo. Both conserved end residues are part of each CDR3. A D gene is named only where the DNA matches it firmly. Clone size, where shown, is once, few, many, or a class for clones that have expanded.

-	TRBV4-2	-	TRBJ1-1	TGTGCCAGCAGCCCCGCCATGAGCGTGTTGAACACTGAAGCTTTCTTT	CASSPAMSVLNTEAFF
TRBD1	TRBV6-5	-	TRBJ1-6	TGTGCCTGCCGGGACAGGCATAATTCACCCCTCCACTTT	CACRDRHNSPLHF
TRBD1	TRBV2	-	TRBJ2-1	TGTGCCAGCAAGATAACAGGGGTTGAGCAGTTCTTC	CASKITGVEQFF
TRBD1	TRBV9	-	TRBJ2-1	TGTGCCAGCAGCGTAGTAGGGGGCGTTTACAATGAGCAGTTCTTC	CASSVVGGVYNEQFF
TRBD2	TRBV4-3	-	TRBJ2-1	TGCGCCAGCAGCCAAGATCAGGGGCTAGCGGGGCGCTACAATGAGCAGTTCTTC	CASSQDQGLAGRYNEQFF
-	TRBV14	-	TRBJ1-1	TGTGCCAGCAGCCAAGATAAGCGTGAAGCTTTCTTT	CASSQDKREAFF
-	TRBV5-1	once	TRBJ2-7	TGCGCCAGCAGCTTGGCAAGCTACGTAGTCAACGAGCAGTACTTC	CASSLASYVVNEQYF
TRBD1	TRBV30	-	TRBJ1-2	TGTGCCTGGAGGCGGGACAGGGGGATCCTGTTCGATGGCTACACCTTC	CAWRRDRGILFDGYTF
TRBD2	TRBV28	once	TRBJ2-6	TGTGCCAGCAGTTTACCAGCGGGGACCTCTGGGGCCAACGTCCTGACTTTC	CASSLPAGTSGANVLTF
-	TRBV28	-	TRBJ1-5	TGTGCCAGCAGTTTATCCACGAATCAGCCCCAGCATTTT	CASSLSTNQPQHF
-	TRBV10-3	-	TRBJ1-3	TGTGCCATCAGTGAGACCGTCTCTGGAAACACCATATATTTT	CAISETVSGNTIYF
TRBD2	TRBV18	-	TRBJ2-3	TGTGCCAGCTCACCACGCCAGGCTAGCGGGAGACTCGATACGCAGTATTTT	CASSPRQASGRLDTQYF
TRBD1	TRBV7-6	-	TRBJ1-1	TGTGCCAGCAGCTTAGATGGGACAGGGGCTGAAGCTTTCTTT	CASSLDGTGAEAFF
-	TRBV11-2	-	TRBJ2-6	TGTGCCAGCAGCTCCGGACAGTACTTCTCTGGGGCCAACGTCCTGACTTTC	CASSSGQYFSGANVLTF
TRBD2	TRBV2	-	TRBJ2-1	TGTGCCAGCAGTGCTATAATCGGGAGGCGTAATACGGATGAGCAGTTCTTC	CASSAIIGRRNTDEQFF
-	TRBV7-8	-	TRBJ1-3	TGTGCCAGCAGCTCACACCTCCAGGGAAACACCATATATTTT	CASSSHLQGNTIYF
-	TRBV3-1/TRBV3-2	-	TRBJ2-7	TGTGCCAGCAGCCAAGATTCTGTTAGGTACCACGAGCAGTACTTC	CASSQDSVRYHEQYF
TRBD1	TRBV4-3	once	TRBJ1-6	TGCGCCAGCAGCCAAAAGGGGACAGGTTATTCACCCCTCCACTTT	CASSQKGTGYSPLHF
-	TRBV28	-	TRBJ1-2	TGTGCCAGCGGGTGGGGAGAAAACAATGGCTACACCTTC	CASGWGENNGYTF
-	TRBV23-1	-	TRBJ1-1	TGCGCCACCCCGACAATAGCAGGAGGGAACACTGAAGCTTTCTTT	CATPTIAGGNTEAFF
-	TRBV28	-	TRBJ2-1	TGTGCCAGCAGTGATAGCTACAATGAGCAGTTCTTC	CASSDSYNEQFF
-	TRBV28	few	TRBJ2-7	TGTGCCAGCAGTTTACCCGTGGAAGGGCAGTACTTC	CASSLPVEGQYF
TRBD1	TRBV15	few	TRBJ2-7	TGTGCCACCAGCAGAGATACCCGGGACAGGGGCTACGAGCAGTACTTC	CATSRDTRDRGYEQYF
-	TRBV7-8	-	TRBJ1-2	TGTGCCAGCAGCTTAGCGCGGGCGACGGGGGGCTACACCTTC	CASSLARATGGYTF
-	TRBV2	-	TRBJ1-2	TGTGCCAGCAGTGAGCTGTTTAACTATGGCTACACCTTC	CASSELFNYGYTF
-	TRBV6-6	-	TRBJ1-2	TGTGCCAGCATAAAGATCAAGTTAGATGGGGGCTACACCTTC	CASIKIKLDGGYTF
-	TRBV5-1	once	TRBJ2-7	TGCGCCAGCAGCTTGACCAGCTACGAGCAGTACTTC	CASSLTSYEQYF
-	TRBV28	-	TRBJ2-7	TGTGCCAGCAGTTTTAGTTGGAGGGGGGGCTACGAGCAGTACTTC	CASSFSWRGGYEQYF
-	TRBV5-1	-	TRBJ2-3	TGCGCCAGCAGCTTTATCCAGGGCGGGTCGGATACGCAGTATTTT	CASSFIQGGSDTQYF
-	TRBV30	-	TRBJ1-3	TGTGCCTGGAGTGTTCGAAACACCATATATTTT	CAWSVRNTIYF
TRBD1	TRBV30	-	TRBJ1-2	TGTGCCTGGCGCCGACAGGGTTATGGCTACACCTTC	CAWRRQGYGYTF
-	TRBV5-8	-	TRBJ1-5	TGTGCCAGCAGCTTCTGGGGGATAGGTAGCAATCAGCCCCAGCATTTT	CASSFWGIGSNQPQHF
-	TRBV7-9	-	TRBJ2-7	TGTGCCAGCAGCTTTGGCTCGCGGGGCTACGAGCAGTACTTC	CASSFGSRGYEQYF
TRBD1	TRBV2	-	TRBJ2-2	TGTGCCAGCAGGGGGACAGGGGCCACCGGGGAGCTGTTTTTT	CASRGTGATGELFF
-	TRBV18	-	TRBJ1-1	TGTGCCAGCTCTTTGCGGGCAGGGGACACTGAAGCTTTCTTT	CASSLRAGDTEAFF
-	TRBV7-3	-	TRBJ1-4	TGTGCCAGCAGCTCTCCCCCGGGACCAAAGGTTTTT	CASSSPPGPKVF